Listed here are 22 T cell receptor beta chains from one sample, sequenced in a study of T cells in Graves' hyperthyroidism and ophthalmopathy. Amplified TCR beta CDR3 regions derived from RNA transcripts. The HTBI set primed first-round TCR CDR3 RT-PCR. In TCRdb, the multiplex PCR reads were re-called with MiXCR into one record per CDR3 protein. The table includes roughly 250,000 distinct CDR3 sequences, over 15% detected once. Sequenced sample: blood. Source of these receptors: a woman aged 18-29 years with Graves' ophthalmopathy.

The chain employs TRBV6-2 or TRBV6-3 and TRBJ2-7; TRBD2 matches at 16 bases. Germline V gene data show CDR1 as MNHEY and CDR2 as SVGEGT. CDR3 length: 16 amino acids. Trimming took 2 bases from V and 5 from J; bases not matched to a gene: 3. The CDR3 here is CASSYTGTSGGDEQYF. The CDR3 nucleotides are TGTGCCAGCAGTTACACTGGGACTAGCGGGGGGGACGAGCAGTACTTC.

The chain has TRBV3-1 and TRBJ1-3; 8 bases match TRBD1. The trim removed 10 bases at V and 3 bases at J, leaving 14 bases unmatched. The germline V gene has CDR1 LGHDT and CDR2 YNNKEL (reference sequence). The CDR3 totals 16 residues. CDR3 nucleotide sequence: TGTGCCAACTCCGACAGGGGTTCACTCAGTGGAAACACCATATATTTT. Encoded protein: CANSDRGSLSGNTIYF.

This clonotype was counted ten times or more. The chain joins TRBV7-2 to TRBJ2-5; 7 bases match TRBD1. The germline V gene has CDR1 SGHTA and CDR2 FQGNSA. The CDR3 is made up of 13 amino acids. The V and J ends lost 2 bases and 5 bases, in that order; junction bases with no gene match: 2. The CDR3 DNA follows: TGTGCCAGCAGCTTAAACAGGGGTGAGACCCAGTACTTC. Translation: CASSLNRGETQYF. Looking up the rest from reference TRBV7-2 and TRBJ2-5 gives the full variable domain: GAGVSQSPSNKVTEKGKDVELRCDPISGHTALYWYRQSLGQGLEFLIYFQGNSAPDKSGLPSDRFSAERTGGSVSTLTIQRTQQEDSAVYLCASSLNRGETQYFGPGTRLLVL.

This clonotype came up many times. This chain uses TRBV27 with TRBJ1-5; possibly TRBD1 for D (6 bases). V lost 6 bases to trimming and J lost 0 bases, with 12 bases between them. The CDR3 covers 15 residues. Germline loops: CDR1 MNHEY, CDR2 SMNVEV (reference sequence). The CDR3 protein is CASSSGQNSNQPQHF. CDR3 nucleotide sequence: TGTGCCAGCAGCTCCGGACAGAATAGCAATCAGCCCCAGCATTTT.

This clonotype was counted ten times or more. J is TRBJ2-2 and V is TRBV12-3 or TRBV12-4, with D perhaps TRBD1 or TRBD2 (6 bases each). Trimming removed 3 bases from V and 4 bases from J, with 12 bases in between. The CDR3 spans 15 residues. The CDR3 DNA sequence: TGTGCCAGCAGTTTGGGGGGCCTTGGCACCGGGGAGCTGTTTTTT. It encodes CASSLGGLGTGELFF.

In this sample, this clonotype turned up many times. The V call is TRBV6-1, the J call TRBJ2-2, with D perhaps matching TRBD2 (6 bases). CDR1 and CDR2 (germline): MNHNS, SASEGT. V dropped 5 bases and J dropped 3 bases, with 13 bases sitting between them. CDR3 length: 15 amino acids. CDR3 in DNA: TGTGCCAGCAGTTCCCTAGGAGGGCACACCGGGGAGCTGTTTTTT. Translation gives CASSSLGGHTGELFF.

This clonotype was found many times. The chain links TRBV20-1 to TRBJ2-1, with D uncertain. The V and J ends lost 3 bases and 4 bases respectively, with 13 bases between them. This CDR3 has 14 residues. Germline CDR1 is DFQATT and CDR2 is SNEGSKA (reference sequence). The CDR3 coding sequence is TGCAGTGCTAGGACGCAGACCGTATACAATGAGCAGTTCTTC. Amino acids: CSARTQTVYNEQFF.

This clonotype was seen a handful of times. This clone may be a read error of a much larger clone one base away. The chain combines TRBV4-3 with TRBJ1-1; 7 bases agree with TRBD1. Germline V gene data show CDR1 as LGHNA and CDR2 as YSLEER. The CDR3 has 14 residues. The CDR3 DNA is TGCGCCAGCAGCCAACTCGGACAGGACGCTGAAACTTTCTTT. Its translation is CASSQLGQDAETFF.

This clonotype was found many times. CDR3 loop: CAWSFGRRRGDTEAFF. The CDR3, as DNA: TGTGCCTGGAGTTTTGGGCGCCGCAGGGGAGACACTGAAGCTTTCTTT. This rearrangement joins TRBV30 to TRBJ1-1, with D perhaps TRBD1 (6 bases). Trimming stripped 2 bases from V and 3 bases from J, with 19 bases between. The germline gives CDR1 GTSNPN, CDR2 SVGIG (reference sequence). The CDR3 spans 16 residues. The complete variable domain, with remaining parts taken from reference TRBV30 and TRBJ1-1, reads SQTIHQWPATLVQPVGSPLSLECTVEGTSNPNLYWYRQAAGRGLQLLFYSVGIGQISSEVPQNLSASRPQDRQFILSSKKLLLSDSGFYLCAWSFGRRRGDTEAFFGQGTRLTVV.

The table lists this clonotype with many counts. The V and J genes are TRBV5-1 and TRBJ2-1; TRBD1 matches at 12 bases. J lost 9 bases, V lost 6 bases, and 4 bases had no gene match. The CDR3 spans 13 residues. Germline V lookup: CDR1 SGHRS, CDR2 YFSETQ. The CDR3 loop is CASTGTGGLEQFF. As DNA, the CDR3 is TGCGCCAGCACCGGGACAGGGGGCCTTGAGCAGTTCTTC.

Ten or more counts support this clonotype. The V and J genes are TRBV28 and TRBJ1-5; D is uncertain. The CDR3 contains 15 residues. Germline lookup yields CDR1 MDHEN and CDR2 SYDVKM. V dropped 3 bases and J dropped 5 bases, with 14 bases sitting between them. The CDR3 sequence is CASSFLAVNYQPQHF. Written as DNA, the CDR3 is TGTGCCAGCAGTTTCCTCGCGGTAAACTATCAGCCCCAGCATTTT.

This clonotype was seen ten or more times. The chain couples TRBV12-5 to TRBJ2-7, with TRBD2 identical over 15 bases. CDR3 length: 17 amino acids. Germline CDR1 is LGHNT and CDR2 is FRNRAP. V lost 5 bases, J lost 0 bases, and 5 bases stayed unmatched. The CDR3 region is CASGLGLAGGGSYEQYF. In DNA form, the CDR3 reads TGTGCTAGTGGTCTCGGACTAGCGGGGGGGGGCTCCTACGAGCAGTACTTC.

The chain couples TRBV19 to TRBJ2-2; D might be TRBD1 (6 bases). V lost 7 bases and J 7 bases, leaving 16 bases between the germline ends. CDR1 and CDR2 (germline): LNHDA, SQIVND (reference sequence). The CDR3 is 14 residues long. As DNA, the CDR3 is TGTGCCAGTAACCTCGACTTCAGGGGCGGGGAGCTGTTTTTT. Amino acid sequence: CASNLDFRGGELFF.

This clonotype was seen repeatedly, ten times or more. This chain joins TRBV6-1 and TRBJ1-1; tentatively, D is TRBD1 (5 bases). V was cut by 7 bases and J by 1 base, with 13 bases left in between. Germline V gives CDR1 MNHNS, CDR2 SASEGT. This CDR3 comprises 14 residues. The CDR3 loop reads CASIRGTPNTEAFF. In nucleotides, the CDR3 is TGTGCCAGCATCCGCGGGACTCCGAACACTGAAGCTTTCTTT.

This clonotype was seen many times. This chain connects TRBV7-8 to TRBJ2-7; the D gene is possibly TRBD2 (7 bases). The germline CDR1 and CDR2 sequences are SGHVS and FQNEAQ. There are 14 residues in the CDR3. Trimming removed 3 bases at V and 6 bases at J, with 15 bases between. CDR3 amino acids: CASSFMDRGAEQYF. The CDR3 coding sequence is TGTGCCAGCAGCTTCATGGATCGGGGGGCCGAGCAGTACTTC.

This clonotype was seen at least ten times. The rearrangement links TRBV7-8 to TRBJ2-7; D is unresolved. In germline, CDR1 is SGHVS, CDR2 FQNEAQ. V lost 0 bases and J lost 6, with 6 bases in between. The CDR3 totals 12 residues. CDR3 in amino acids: CASSLATGEQYF. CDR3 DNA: TGTGCCAGCAGCTTAGCGACCGGCGAGCAGTACTTC.

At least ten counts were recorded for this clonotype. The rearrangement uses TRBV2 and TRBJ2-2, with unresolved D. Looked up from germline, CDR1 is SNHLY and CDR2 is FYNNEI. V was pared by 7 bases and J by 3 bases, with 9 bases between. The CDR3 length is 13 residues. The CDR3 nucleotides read TGTGCCAGCAACATAGTAGACACCGGGGAGCTGTTTTTT. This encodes CASNIVDTGELFF.

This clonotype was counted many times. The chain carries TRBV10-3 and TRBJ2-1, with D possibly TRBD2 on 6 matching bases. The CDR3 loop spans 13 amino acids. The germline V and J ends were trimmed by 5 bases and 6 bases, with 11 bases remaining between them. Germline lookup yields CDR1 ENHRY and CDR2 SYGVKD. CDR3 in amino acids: CAISKYSGNEQFF. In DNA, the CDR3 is TGTGCCATCAGTAAATATAGCGGCAATGAGCAGTTCTTC.

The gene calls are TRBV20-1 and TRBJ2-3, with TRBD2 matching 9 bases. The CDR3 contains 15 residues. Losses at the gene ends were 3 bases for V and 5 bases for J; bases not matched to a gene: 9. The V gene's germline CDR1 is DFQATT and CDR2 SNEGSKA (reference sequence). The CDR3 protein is CSASISGSLGDTQYF. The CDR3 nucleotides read TGCAGTGCTAGTATTAGCGGGAGCTTGGGAGATACGCAGTATTTT.

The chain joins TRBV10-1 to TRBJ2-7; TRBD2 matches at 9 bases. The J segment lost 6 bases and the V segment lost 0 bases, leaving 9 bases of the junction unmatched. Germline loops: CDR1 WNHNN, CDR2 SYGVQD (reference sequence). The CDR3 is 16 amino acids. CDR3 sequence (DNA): TGCGCCAGCAGTGAGTCAGGACTAGCGCGGACCACCGAGCAGTACTTC. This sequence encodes CASSESGLARTTEQYF.

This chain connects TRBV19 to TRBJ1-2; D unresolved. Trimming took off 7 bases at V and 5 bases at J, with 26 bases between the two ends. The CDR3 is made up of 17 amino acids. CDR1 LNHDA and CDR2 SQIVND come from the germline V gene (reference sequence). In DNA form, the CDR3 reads TGTGCCAGTACCCTCCTCGCGGGGAGGAGAGGGTATTATGGCTACACCTTC. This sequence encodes CASTLLAGRRGYYGYTF.

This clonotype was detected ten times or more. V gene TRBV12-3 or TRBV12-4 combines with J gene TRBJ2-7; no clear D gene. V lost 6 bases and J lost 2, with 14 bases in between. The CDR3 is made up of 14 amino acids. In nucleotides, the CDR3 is TGTGCCAGCAGCTTTTCTGACCTTACCTACGAGCAGTACTTC. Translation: CASSFSDLTYEQYF.